The 21 T cell receptor beta chains below all came from one sample that was sequenced in a study of CD8+CD57+ T cells in acquired aplastic anemia. Those patients picked for sequencing had displayed CD8+CD57+ cell expansion on flow cytometry. The template for TCR beta VDJ and CDR3 sequence profiling was genomic DNA. TCRdb reprocessed the reads with MiXCR, giving one entry per CDR3 protein. The sample has under 350,000 distinct CDR3 sequences, roughly 53% seen once; the top ten hold approximately 1.2%. The specimen sequenced was sorted CD4+, CD8+, or CD8+CD57+ T cells (not recorded which) from PBMCs. These receptors came from a human donor with aplastic anemia.

CDR3: CASRGQLLNTEAFF. CDR3 sequence (DNA): TGTGCCAGCAGAGGACAGCTACTGAACACTGAAGCTTTCTTT. This chain joins TRBV12-3 or TRBV12-4 and TRBJ1-1; possibly TRBD1 for D (6 bases). The CDR3 runs to 14 residues. The V end was cut by 6 bases, the J end by 0 bases, with 11 bases between.

The rearrangement uses TRBV20-1 and TRBJ2-1, with TRBD2 matching over 12 bases. Germline assignment: CDR1 DFQATT and CDR2 SNEGSKA (reference sequence). This CDR3 has 14 amino acids. V lost 6 bases and J lost 7; bases outside the gene matches: 7. CDR3 sequence: CSAPSGRAPNEQFF. Written as DNA, the CDR3 is TGCAGTGCCCCTAGCGGGAGGGCCCCGAATGAGCAGTTCTTC.

This clonotype was counted at least ten times. This chain joins TRBV6-1 and TRBJ1-5; 9 bases are shared with TRBD1. Germline CDR1 is MNHNS and CDR2 is SASEGT. This CDR3 is 15 amino acids long. The ends lost 6 bases at V and 1 base at J; junction bases unmatched: 4. CDR3 sequence: CASREQGASNQPQHF. In nucleotides, the CDR3 is TGTGCCAGCAGAGAACAGGGGGCGAGCAATCAGCCCCAGCATTTT.

There are many counts of this clonotype. The chain has TRBV5-1 and TRBJ2-4, with 14 bases fitting TRBD2. The CDR3 contains 18 residues. Per germline, CDR1 SGHRS and CDR2 YFSETQ. V trimming: 3 bases; J trimming: 6 bases; junction bases outside the gene matches: 11. The DNA of the CDR3 is TGCGCCAGCAGCTCCAAGACTAGCGGGGGGGCCCGGATAAACATTCAGTACTTC. It translates to CASSSKTSGGARINIQYF.

This clonotype was seen a few times. V and J are TRBV28 and TRBJ2-1; TRBD2 agrees at 11 bases. Trimming removed 4 bases from V and 10 bases from J; junction bases left unmatched: 3. This CDR3 is 13 amino acids long. Per germline, CDR1 MDHEN and CDR2 SYDVKM. The CDR3 reads CASSWGTSGEQFF. CDR3 coding DNA: TGTGCCAGCAGTTGGGGGACTAGCGGAGAGCAGTTCTTC.

This clonotype was counted between two and nine times. J is TRBJ1-5 and V is TRBV20-1, with D perhaps TRBD1 (5 bases). V was shortened by 6 bases and J by 14 bases, with 23 bases between the two germline ends. The germline V gene encodes CDR1 DFQATT and CDR2 SNEGSKA (reference sequence). The CDR3 runs to 13 residues. The CDR3 spells CSAEGGAWGYEHF. CDR3 nucleotides: TGCAGTGCCGAAGGAGGGGCCTGGGGTTACGAGCATTTT.

About this clonotype: This clone may be a read error of a much larger clone one base away. In this CDR3 the conserved last residue, phenylalanine or tryptophan, is missing, so a read error is likely. The V and J genes are TRBV7-9 and TRBJ1-6; D ambiguous. The germline V and J ends were trimmed by 0 bases and 2 bases, with 8 bases remaining between them. Germline V gene sequence: CDR1 SEHNR, CDR2 FQNEAQ (reference sequence). The CDR3 totals 16 residues. CDR3 sequence (DNA): TGTGCCAGCAGCTTAGCGCCGAGAACCTATAATTCACCCCTCCACTCT. It is translated as CASSLAPRTYNSPLHS.

The J gene is TRBJ2-2, the V gene TRBV4-1, with a tentative D call TRBD1 (5 bases). CDR3 length equals 16 residues. CDR1 is MGHRA and CDR2 is YSYEKL in the germline V gene. Trimming took 4 bases from V and 3 from J, leaving 15 bases between them. The CDR3: CASSPTQGAHTGELFF. The CDR3 nucleotides are TGCGCCAGCAGCCCTACCCAGGGTGCGCACACCGGGGAGCTGTTTTTT.

This chain connects TRBV5-1 to TRBJ2-1, with TRBD2 as a possible D gene (5 bases). This CDR3 is built from 12 residues. The germline V and J ends were trimmed by 2 bases and 9 bases, with 9 bases remaining between them. The germline V gene encodes CDR1 SGHRS and CDR2 YFSETQ. CDR3 sequence (DNA): TGCGCCAGCAGCTTCGATGAGGGTGAGCAGTTCTTC. This sequence encodes CASSFDEGEQFF.

The J gene is TRBJ2-7, the V gene TRBV19; D call uncertain. Germline lookup yields CDR1 LNHDA and CDR2 SQIVND (reference sequence). V was clipped by 4 bases and J by 3 bases, with 7 bases between them. The CDR3 length is 12 residues. For the CDR3, the DNA is TGTGCCAGTAGTACAGGCCACTACGAGCAGTACTTC. Translating gives CASSTGHYEQYF.

This clonotype was recorded at least ten times. The chain has TRBV12-3 or TRBV12-4 and TRBJ1-3; D unresolved. V was shortened by 7 bases and J by 2 bases, with 18 bases between the two germline ends. The CDR3 runs to 16 residues. CDR3 DNA: TGTGCCAGCACCCTTCCGTCAGGACGGCCTGGAAACACCATATATTTT. As protein: CASTLPSGRPGNTIYF.

In DNA, the CDR3 is TGCAGTGCTACCCCGAAATCAGGCACCGGGTACTTC. Protein sequence: CSATPKSGTGYF. This sequence joins TRBV20-1 and TRBJ2-5; D gene uncertain. CDR3 length equals 12 residues. CDR1 DFQATT and CDR2 SNEGSKA come from the germline V gene (reference sequence). V lost 4 bases, J lost 13 bases, and 19 bases lay in between.

The chain links TRBV14 to TRBJ2-7; weak D call: TRBD1 (5 bases). V lost 2 bases, J lost 9 bases, and 11 bases lay in between. The CDR3 consists of 12 residues. CDR1 is SGHDN and CDR2 is FVKESK in the germline V gene. Written as DNA, the CDR3 is TGTGCCAGCAGCCAAAAGGGGCTACGGCAGTACTTC. Amino acid sequence: CASSQKGLRQYF.

The CDR3 sequence: CSAHGHPSYEQYF. In DNA form, the CDR3 reads TGCAGCGCCCATGGACACCCCTCCTACGAGCAGTACTTC. The chain uses TRBV29-1 and TRBJ2-7; perhaps TRBD1 as D (5 bases). The CDR3 length is 13 residues. Germline V gene data show CDR1 as SQVTM and CDR2 as ANQGSEA. Trimming pared 7 bases from V and 0 bases from J, leaving 13 bases between.

This clonotype was seen repeatedly, ten times or more. The chain carries TRBV5-4 and TRBJ2-7; 9 bases map to TRBD2. Germline trimming cut 0 bases from V and 2 bases from J; bases unmatched to any gene: 3. The germline CDR1 and CDR2 sequences are SGHNT and YYREEE (reference sequence). CDR3 size: 15 residues. The CDR3, as DNA: TGTGCCAGCAGCTTGGAGCGGGGGGACACCTACGAGCAGTACTTC. This encodes CASSLERGDTYEQYF.

This clonotype appeared a few times. The chain carries TRBV7-2 and TRBJ2-7, with 7 bases that match TRBD1. Germline V gene data show CDR1 as SGHTA and CDR2 as FQGNSA. V shed 5 bases, J shed 0 bases, and the junction held 7 bases outside the gene matches. The CDR3 extends over 15 amino acids. The CDR3 region has the DNA TGTGCCAGCAGCCAAGGGACAGTGAGCTCCTACGAGCAGTACTTC. This codes for CASSQGTVSSYEQYF.

A remark on this clonotype: Since the CDR3 does not end with the conserved phenylalanine or tryptophan, this likely comes from a read error. V and J are TRBV19 and TRBJ1-3; D is unresolved. The CDR3 covers 14 residues. The germline gives CDR1 LNHDA, CDR2 SQIVND (reference sequence). Trimming removed 2 bases from V and 0 bases from J, with 5 bases in between. The CDR3 protein is CASSIPGSGNTIYA. The CDR3 coding sequence is TGTGCCAGTAGTATACCAGGCTCTGGAAACACCATATATGCT.

The V and J genes are TRBV20-1 and TRBJ1-2; no clear D gene. CDR1 and CDR2 from the germline V gene are DFQATT and SNEGSKA (reference sequence). The V gene lost 0 bases and the J gene lost 3 bases, with 20 bases spanning the gap. This CDR3 is 17 amino acids long. The DNA for the CDR3 is TGCAGTGCTAGAGATAGTACCAAAAGGAGGGAGGACTATGGCTACACCTTC. Translated, it gives CSARDSTKRREDYGYTF.

This CDR3 reads CASSKTSGSLGSYNEQFF. The CDR3 nucleotides read TGCGCCAGCAGCAAGACTAGCGGGAGTTTGGGGTCCTACAATGAGCAGTTCTTC. This chain uses TRBV5-1 with TRBJ2-1, with 12 bases that match TRBD2. CDR3 length equals 18 residues. V lost 4 bases to trimming and J lost 1 base; unmatched junction nucleotides: 9. Per the germline V gene, CDR1 is SGHRS and CDR2 is YFSETQ. Drawing the rest from reference TRBV5-1 and TRBJ2-1, the complete variable domain is KAGVTQTPRYLIKTRGQQVTLSCSPISGHRSVSWYQQTPGQGLQFLFEYFSETQRNKGNFPGRFSGRQFSNSRSEMNVSTLELGDSALYLCASSKTSGSLGSYNEQFFGPGTRLTVL.

This clonotype was recorded many times. V and J are TRBV5-8 and TRBJ2-5; D is uncertain. The CDR3 consists of 12 residues. Germline V lookup: CDR1 SGHTS, CDR2 YDEGEE. Trimming took 2 bases from V and 4 from J, leaving 6 bases between them. This CDR3 is CASSFWGETQYF. The CDR3 nucleotides are TGTGCCAGCAGCTTCTGGGGAGAGACCCAGTACTTC.

This clonotype was observed many times. The chain joins TRBV9 to TRBJ2-3; tentatively, D is TRBD2 (6 bases). Germline V gives CDR1 SGDLS, CDR2 YYNGEE. This CDR3 contains 14 residues. The V gene lost 4 bases and the J gene lost 2 bases, with 11 bases spanning the gap. This CDR3 reads CASSSGTFTDTQYF. CDR3 DNA: TGTGCCAGCAGCTCCGGGACTTTCACAGATACGCAGTATTTT.